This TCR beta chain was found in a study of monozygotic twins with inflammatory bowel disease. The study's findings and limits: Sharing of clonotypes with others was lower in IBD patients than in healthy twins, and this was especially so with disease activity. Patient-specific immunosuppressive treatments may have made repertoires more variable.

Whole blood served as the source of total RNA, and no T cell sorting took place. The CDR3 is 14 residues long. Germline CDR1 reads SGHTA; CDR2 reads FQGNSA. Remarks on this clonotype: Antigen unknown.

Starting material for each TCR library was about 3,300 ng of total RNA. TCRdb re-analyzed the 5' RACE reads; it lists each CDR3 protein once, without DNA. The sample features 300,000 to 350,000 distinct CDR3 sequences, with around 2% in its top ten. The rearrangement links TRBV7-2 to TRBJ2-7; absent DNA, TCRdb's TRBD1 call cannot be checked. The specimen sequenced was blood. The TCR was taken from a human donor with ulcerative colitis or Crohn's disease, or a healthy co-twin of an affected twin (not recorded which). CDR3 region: CASSFTPQGYEQYF. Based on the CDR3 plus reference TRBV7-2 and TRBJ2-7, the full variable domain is GAGVSQSPSNKVTEKGKDVELRCDPISGHTALYWYRQSLGQGLEFLIYFQGNSAPDKSGLPSDRFSAERTGGSVSTLTIQRTQQEDSAVYLCASSFTPQGYEQYFGPGTRLTVT.